The rows below give T cell receptor beta chains drawn from one sample of a study of T cell repertoires in cytomegalovirus infection. TCRdb independently ran MiXCR on the reads; one entry per CDR3 protein. The sample has 450,000 to 550,000 distinct CDR3 sequences; roughly 46% are singletons. No cognate antigen is known for these TCRs. The specimen comprised cultured PBMCs, sampled from culture after CMV antigen stimulation. These receptor sequences come from a human donor in good health (CMV status not recorded). Some clones in this sample may be carry-over from other donors' samples. Both conserved end residues are part of each CDR3. D genes are given only for firm matches. The size of a clone is reported for some rows only, either as once, few or many, or as a class for expanded clones.

NA	NA	TRBV10-3	13	TRBJ2-5	TGTGCCATCACACACCTAGAGGGAGAGACCCAGTACTTC	CAITHLEGETQYF
NA	NA	TRBV10-3	13	TRBJ2-5	TGTGCCATCAGTTTATCGACCCAAGAGACCCAGTACTTC	CAISLSTQETQYF
few	TRBD1	TRBV7-2	14	TRBJ1-5	TGTGCCAGCAACACATTGACAGGGAATCAGCCCCAGCATTTT	CASNTLTGNQPQHF
NA	TRBD1	TRBV11-2	17	TRBJ2-3	TGTGCCAGCAGCCATTCTTTCCGGGACAGTGGCAGAGATACGCAGTATTTT	CASSHSFRDSGRDTQYF
NA	NA	TRBV20-1	13	TRBJ1-2	TGCAGTGCTAGAGCGGGGCAGGTGCATGGCTACACCTTC	CSARAGQVHGYTF
NA	TRBD1	TRBV5-1	14	TRBJ1-2	TGCGCCAGCAGCTCCGGGACAGGATTAGATGGCTACACCTTC	CASSSGTGLDGYTF
NA	NA	TRBV14	12	TRBJ1-1	TGTGCCAGCAGTCCAACCCAGCATGGAGCTTTCTTT	CASSPTQHGAFF
NA	TRBD2	TRBV12-3/TRBV12-4	21	TRBJ2-2	TGTGCCAGCACCTCGGACGGGACTAGCGGGGGCTACCCTCACAACACCGGGGAGCTGTTTTTT	CASTSDGTSGGYPHNTGELFF
NA	NA	TRBV20-1	14	TRBJ2-1	TGCAGTGCCACCAGCTCGAGCTCCTACAATGAGCAGTTCTTC	CSATSSSSYNEQFF
NA	NA	TRBV20-1	14	TRBJ2-6	TGCAGTGCCCTTGGGGGGTTGGGGGCCAACGTCCTGACTTTC	CSALGGLGANVLTF
many	TRBD1	TRBV7-2	13	TRBJ1-4	TGTGCCAGCAGCTTTGGAGGGGGCGAGAAACTGTTTTTT	CASSFGGGEKLFF
many	TRBD2	TRBV7-2	16	TRBJ2-1	TGTGCCAGCAGCTTCCCCGGGACTAGCGGCTACAATGAGCAGTTCTTC	CASSFPGTSGYNEQFF
many	NA	TRBV7-2	17	TRBJ2-6	TGTGCCAGCAGCTTCCTAATGGCGGGCTCTGGGGCCAACGTCCTGACTTTC	CASSFLMAGSGANVLTF
NA	TRBD2	TRBV19	20	TRBJ2-2	TGTGCCAGTACCCTACGGCGGGCTAGCGGGGGGAAGCCCAACACCGGGGAGCTGTTTTTT	CASTLRRASGGKPNTGELFF
NA	TRBD2	TRBV18	16	TRBJ2-1	TGTGCCAGCTCGCCTTCAAGCGGGACCTCCTACAATGAGCAGTTCTTC	CASSPSSGTSYNEQFF
NA	NA	TRBV10-3	14	TRBJ1-1	TGTGCCATCAGAACACAGGGCGTGAACACTGAAGCTTTCTTT	CAIRTQGVNTEAFF
few	TRBD2	TRBV4-2	15	TRBJ2-7	TGTGCCAGCAGCCAAGCGGACGGGGGGGCCTACGAGCAGTACTTC	CASSQADGGAYEQYF
few	NA	TRBV19	16	TRBJ2-1	TGTGCCAGTAGGGCCTCAGTGTGGGGGACTTACAATGAGCAGTTCTTC	CASRASVWGTYNEQFF